This record concerns one T cell receptor (beta chain) sequence. Random hexamers were used to reverse transcribe an amount of roughly 0.45 to 1 ug RNA. TCR beta CDR3 was amplified by immunoSEQ multiplex PCR. This amplification extended across 54 Vbeta and 13 Jbeta segments. One entry per CDR3 protein results from TCRdb running MiXCR on the immunoSEQ multiplex PCR reads. This sample has hundreds of thousands of distinct CDR3 sequences, with more than 80% found just once. The sample is drawn from a study of CD8 T cells in Susac syndrome. Trimming pared 3 bases from V and 1 base from J, leaving 9 bases between. The CDR3 runs 14 residues. Germline CDR1 is MGHDK and CDR2 is SYGVNS. The authors carried out high-throughput sequencing of TCR beta. They applied it to CD8+ and CD4+ T cells obtained from blood.

The specimen sequenced was CD8+ T cells from PBMCs. This sequence joins TRBV25-1 and TRBJ1-1; D is unresolved. The sequence was collected from a human donor with multiple sclerosis. The CDR3 region is CASSDWHSNTEAFF. The CDR3 bases are TGTGCCAGCAGTGATTGGCACTCGAACACTGAAGCTTTCTTT. Full variable domain (remainder filled in from reference TRBV25-1 and TRBJ1-1): EADIYQTPRYLVIGTGKKITLECSQTMGHDKMYWYQQDPGMELHLIHYSYGVNSTEKGDLSSESTVSRIRTEHFPLTLESARPSHTSQYLCASSDWHSNTEAFFGQGTRLTVV.